A single sample gave rise to the 20 T cell receptor beta chains below, sequenced in a study of blood T cell repertoires in COVID-19. This table comes from immunoSEQ multiplex PCR, and its TCRdb copy is limited to in-frame clones, with some not included. Found here are fewer than 45,000 clones, around 85% of them singletons; the top ten hold 4.8%. The sample consisted of peripheral blood. These TCRs come from a man between 45 and 60 years old with active COVID-19.

The J gene is TRBJ2-7, the V gene TRBV12-5; D is perhaps TRBD1 (6 bases). This CDR3 is built from 13 residues. Germline V gene sequence: CDR1 LGHNT, CDR2 FRNRAP. With 8 bases removed from V and 3 bases from J, the gap between germline ends came to 14 bases. In nucleotides, the CDR3 is TGTGCTAGTATAACGGACAGAAGCTACGAGCAGTACTTC. Amino acids: CASITDRSYEQYF. The full variable domain, its missing parts supplied by reference TRBV12-5 and TRBJ2-7, is DARVTQTPRHKVTEMGQEVTMRCQPILGHNTVFWYRQTMMQGLELLAYFRNRAPLDDSGMPKDRFSAEMPDATLATLKIQPSEPRDSAVYFCASITDRSYEQYFGPGTRLTVT.

V usage is TRBV29-1 and J usage is TRBJ1-6, with a possible D match to TRBD1 (5 bases). Germline lookup yields CDR1 SQVTM and CDR2 ANQGSEA. CDR3 length equals 13 residues. V was cut by 4 bases and J by 4 bases, with 8 bases left in between. The CDR3 is CSVGGDYNSPLHF. Written as DNA, the CDR3 is TGCAGCGTTGGGGGGGATTATAATTCACCCCTCCACTTT.

This chain joins TRBV29-1 and TRBJ2-2, with a possible D match to TRBD2 (5 bases). Germline V gene sequence: CDR1 SQVTM, CDR2 ANQGSEA. V was shortened by 8 bases and J by 5 bases, with 15 bases between the two germline ends. The CDR3 loop spans 13 amino acids. CDR3 sequence: CSTSGRGTGELFF. Here the CDR3 DNA reads TGCAGCACCTCGGGTCGAGGGACCGGGGAGCTGTTTTTT.

The J gene is TRBJ2-6, the V gene TRBV4-3, with 8 bases matching TRBD1. Looked up from germline, CDR1 is LGHNA and CDR2 is YSLEER. This CDR3 comprises 21 residues. The junction had 13 bases not matched to a gene; V was cut back by 0 bases and J by 0 bases. The chain's CDR3 is CASSQDGETGTGPSGANVLTF. CDR3 nucleotides: TGCGCCAGCAGCCAAGATGGGGAGACGGGGACAGGCCCCTCTGGGGCCAACGTCCTGACTTTC.

The chain combines TRBV3-1 (or the pseudogene TRBV3-2) with TRBJ2-5; 8 bases map to TRBD2. Per the germline V gene, CDR1 is LGHDT and CDR2 is YNNKEL (reference sequence). V was pared by 2 bases and J by 1 base, with 3 bases of the junction left unmatched. The CDR3 is 15 residues long. The CDR3 loop is CASSQSSGGQETQYF. In DNA form, the CDR3 reads TGTGCCAGCAGCCAATCCAGCGGGGGCCAAGAGACCCAGTACTTC.

The chain recombines TRBV6-1 with TRBJ1-1; 11 bases match TRBD1. The length of the CDR3 is 13 residues. CDR1 MNHNS and CDR2 SASEGT come from the germline V gene. Trimming removed 3 bases from V and 11 bases from J; junction bases left unmatched: 5. Here the CDR3 DNA reads TGTGCCAGCAGTGAGGACAGGGGGCGCGAGGCTTTCTTT. This translates into CASSEDRGREAFF.

The chain uses TRBV3-1 (or the pseudogene TRBV3-2) and TRBJ2-5; 11 nucleotides line up with TRBD2. With V trimmed by 0 bases and J by 2 bases, 2 bases remained unmatched. Looked up from germline, CDR1 is LGHDT and CDR2 is YNNKEL (reference sequence). The CDR3 spans 16 residues. The CDR3 region is CASSQDRLAGQETQYF. The DNA for the CDR3 is TGTGCCAGCAGCCAAGATCGACTAGCGGGGCAAGAGACCCAGTACTTC.

CDR3 nucleotide sequence: TGTGCCACCAGTGATCGACAGGGGGGTCAGCCCCAGCATTTT. Protein sequence: CATSDRQGGQPQHF. The chain links TRBV24-1 to TRBJ1-5; 9 bases line up with TRBD1. Germline CDR1 KGHDR, CDR2 SFDVKD. The ends lost 3 bases at V and 6 bases at J; junction bases unmatched: 2. The CDR3 has 14 amino acids.

This sequence joins TRBV6-5 and TRBJ1-1, with D tentatively TRBD1 (5 bases). The CDR3 is 13 residues long. The V gene lost 7 bases and the J gene lost 5 bases, with 14 bases spanning the gap. From germline, CDR1 is MNHEY and CDR2 SVGAGI. CDR3 residues: CASISGWGTEAFF. In DNA, the CDR3 is TGTGCCAGCATCTCAGGGTGGGGAACTGAAGCTTTCTTT.

The gene calls are TRBV7-2 and TRBJ1-2; D remains unclear. Germline CDR1 SGHTA, CDR2 FQGNSA. Trimming took 5 bases from V and 7 from J, leaving 17 bases between them. This CDR3 region has 14 residues. The CDR3 loop is CASSLRGSDIGYTF. CDR3 bases: TGTGCCAGCAGCCTTCGGGGATCCGACATTGGCTACACCTTC.

The V gene is TRBV5-4, the J gene TRBJ2-1; 9 bases line up with TRBD2. Germline assignment: CDR1 SGHNT and CDR2 YYREEE (reference sequence). The CDR3 contains 17 residues. V shed 0 bases and J 3 bases; nucleotides not matched to a gene: 7. CDR3 in DNA: TGTGCCAGCAGCTTGGCCGAGGGACTAGCTTTCTACAATGAGCAGTTCTTC. Its translation: CASSLAEGLAFYNEQFF.

CDR3 sequence reads: CASSFSRGLAYEQYF. The CDR3 DNA is TGTGCCAGCAGCTTTAGCAGGGGGCTGGCCTACGAGCAGTACTTC. The chain is built from TRBV7-4 and TRBJ2-7, with 8 bases identical to TRBD1. CDR3 length: 15 residues. Germline V CDR1 and CDR2: SGHVT, SQSDAQ. V lost 3 bases, J lost 2 bases, and 6 bases stayed unmatched.

V gene TRBV11-2 combines with J gene TRBJ2-2; the match to TRBD1 covers 7 bases. V dropped 5 bases and J dropped 5; count of bases not matched to a gene: 8. CDR1 is SGHAT and CDR2 is FQNNGV in the germline V gene. The CDR3 has 15 residues. The CDR3 DNA reads as TGTGCCAGCAGCCCACAGGGGACGCGGACCGGGGAGCTGTTTTTT. Translated, it gives CASSPQGTRTGELFF.

This sequence joins TRBV10-3 and TRBJ2-1; D may be TRBD1 (5 bases). Germline CDR1 ENHRY, CDR2 SYGVKD. This CDR3 region has 12 residues. Deletions cut 5 bases from V and 9 bases from J, with 11 bases between. CDR3 bases: TGTGCCATCAGTCCTAGTGGGGCTGAGCAGTTCTTC. Its translation: CAISPSGAEQFF.

This chain links TRBV5-1 with TRBJ2-7, with 15 bases aligning to TRBD2. With 4 bases clipped from V and 7 bases from J, the junction kept 6 bases outside the gene matches. The CDR3 runs to 15 residues. Per the germline V gene, CDR1 is SGHRS and CDR2 is YFSETQ. CDR3 sequence reads: CASSPGLAGGLEQYF. The CDR3 nucleotides read TGCGCCAGCAGCCCCGGACTAGCGGGGGGGCTTGAGCAGTACTTC.

This chain joins TRBV6-2 or TRBV6-3 and TRBJ2-2, with a tentative D call TRBD1 (5 bases). Per germline, CDR1 MNHEY and CDR2 SVGEGT. V was pared by 4 bases and J by 4 bases, with 16 bases between. The CDR3 is 16 residues long. CDR3: CASSLWGRVVTGELFF. The CDR3 DNA is TGTGCCAGCAGTTTATGGGGCAGGGTCGTCACCGGGGAGCTGTTTTTT.

The J gene is TRBJ2-1, the V gene TRBV11-3; TRBD2 is a possible D gene (6 bases). The germline gives CDR1 SGHNT, CDR2 YENEEA. The CDR3 spans 15 residues. V lost 4 bases and J 0 bases, leaving 10 bases between the germline ends. The CDR3 protein is CASSSDGSSYNEQFF. CDR3 DNA sequence: TGTGCCAGCAGCTCAGACGGGAGCTCCTACAATGAGCAGTTCTTC. The full variable domain, with the rest looked up from reference TRBV11-3 and TRBJ2-1, is EAGVVQSPRYKIIEKKQPVAFWCNPISGHNTLYWYLQNLGQGPELLIRYENEEAVDDSQLPKDRFSAERLKGVDSTLKIQPAELGDSAVYLCASSSDGSSYNEQFFGPGTRLTVL.

This clone was found a few times. The rearrangement joins TRBV7-2 to TRBJ1-5; TRBD1 is a possible D gene (5 bases). Trimming removed 0 bases at V and 5 bases at J, with 5 bases between. The CDR3 runs 13 residues. CDR1 SGHTA and CDR2 FQGNSA come from the germline V gene. The CDR3 protein is CASSLAGDQPQHF. The CDR3 DNA sequence: TGTGCCAGCAGCTTAGCAGGGGATCAGCCCCAGCATTTT. The full variable domain, completed using reference TRBV7-2 and TRBJ1-5, is GAGVSQSPSNKVTEKGKDVELRCDPISGHTALYWYRQSLGQGLEFLIYFQGNSAPDKSGLPSDRFSAERTGGSVSTLTIQRTQQEDSAVYLCASSLAGDQPQHFGDGTRLSIL.

The sample holds one count of this clone. The chain links TRBV11-3 to TRBJ1-1; D gene unclear. V was clipped by 1 base and J by 3 bases, with 6 bases between them. The CDR3 consists of 13 residues. Germline assignment: CDR1 SGHNT and CDR2 YENEEA. The CDR3 loop is CASSLVRDTEAFF. The CDR3 DNA is TGTGCCAGCAGCTTAGTCCGGGACACTGAAGCTTTCTTT.

As regards this clone: Other DNA sequences in this sample translate to the same CDR3. The chain uses TRBV6-5 and TRBJ2-7; no clear D. Per germline, CDR1 MNHEY and CDR2 SVGAGI. The CDR3 length is 11 residues. Between the trimmed V and J ends, which lost 6 bases and 4 bases, there was a span of 7 bases. The CDR3 reads CASSTNYEQYF. The CDR3 DNA follows: TGTGCCAGCAGCACTAATTACGAGCAGTACTTC.